This TCR beta chain originates from a study of T cells in tuberculosis. Study in general: This South African cohort compared adolescents with or without latent tuberculosis against adults with active tuberculosis. Study-wide results and limits: Samples were chosen by availability of cryopreserved specimens.

Notes on this clone: Its cognate antigen is unknown.

The length of the CDR3 is 15 residues. Germline values: CDR1 SGDLS, CDR2 YYNGEE. V lost 1 base to trimming and J lost 0 bases, with 10 bases between them. Noted time point: new active TB diagnosis, blood taken before or within 7 days of starting treatment. Here immunoSEQ multiplex PCR was the method, and the copy in TCRdb shows in-frame clones only, minus some. The data show about 53,000 clones, about 96% seen once. This specimen was PBMCs, taken at tuberculosis diagnosis. The chain couples TRBV9 to TRBJ1-2, with D possibly matching TRBD1 (6 bases). This TCR came from an adult with tuberculosis. The CDR3 here is CASSVTGRANYGYTF. The CDR3 region has the DNA TGTGCCAGCAGCGTAACAGGGCGAGCTAACTATGGCTACACCTTC.